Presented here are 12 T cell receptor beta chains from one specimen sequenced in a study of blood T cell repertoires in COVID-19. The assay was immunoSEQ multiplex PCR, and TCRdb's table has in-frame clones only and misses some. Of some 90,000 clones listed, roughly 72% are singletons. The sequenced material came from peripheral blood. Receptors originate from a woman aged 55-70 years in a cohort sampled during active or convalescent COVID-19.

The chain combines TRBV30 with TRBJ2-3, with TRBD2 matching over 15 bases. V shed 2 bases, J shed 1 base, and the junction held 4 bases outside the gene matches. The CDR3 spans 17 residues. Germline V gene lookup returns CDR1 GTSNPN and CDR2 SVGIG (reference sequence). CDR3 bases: TGTGCCTGGAGTAAGGGACTAGCGGGGGGCGGCACAGATACGCAGTATTTT. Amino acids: CAWSKGLAGGGTDTQYF.

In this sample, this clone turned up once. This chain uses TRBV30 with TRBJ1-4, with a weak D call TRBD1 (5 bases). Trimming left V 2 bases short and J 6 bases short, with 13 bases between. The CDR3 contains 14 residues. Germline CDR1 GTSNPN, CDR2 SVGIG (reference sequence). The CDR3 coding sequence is TGTGCCTGGAGTCGGGGGGGGAGGGATGAAAAACTGTTTTTT. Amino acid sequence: CAWSRGGRDEKLFF.

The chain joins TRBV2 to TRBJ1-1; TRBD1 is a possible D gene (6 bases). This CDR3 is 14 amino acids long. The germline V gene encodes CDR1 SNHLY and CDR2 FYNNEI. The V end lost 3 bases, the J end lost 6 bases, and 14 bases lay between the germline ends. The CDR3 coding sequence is TGTGCCAGCAGTGAGGTAGGGGGTTTATCTGAAGCTTTCTTT. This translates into CASSEVGGLSEAFF.

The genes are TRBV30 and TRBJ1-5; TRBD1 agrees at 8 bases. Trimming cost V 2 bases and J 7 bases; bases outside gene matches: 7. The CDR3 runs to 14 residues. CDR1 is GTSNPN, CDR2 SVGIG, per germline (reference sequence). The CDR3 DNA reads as TGTGCCTGGAGTCTAGGGACAGGCGCACAGCCCCAGCATTTT. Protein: CAWSLGTGAQPQHF.

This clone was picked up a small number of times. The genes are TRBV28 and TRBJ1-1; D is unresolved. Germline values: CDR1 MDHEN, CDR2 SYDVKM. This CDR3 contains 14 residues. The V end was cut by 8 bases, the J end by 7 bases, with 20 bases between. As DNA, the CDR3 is TGTGCCAGCCCGCCCTCGACTGGAACAAGTGAAGCTTTCTTT. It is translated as CASPPSTGTSEAFF. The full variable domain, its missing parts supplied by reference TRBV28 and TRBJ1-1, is DVKVTQSSRYLVKRTGEKVFLECVQDMDHENMFWYRQDPGLGLRLIYFSYDVKMKEKGDIPEGYSVSREKKERFSLILESASTNQTSMYLCASPPSTGTSEAFFGQGTRLTVV.

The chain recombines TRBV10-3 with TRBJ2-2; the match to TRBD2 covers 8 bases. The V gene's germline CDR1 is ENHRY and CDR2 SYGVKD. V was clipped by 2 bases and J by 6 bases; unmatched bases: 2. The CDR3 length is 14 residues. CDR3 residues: CAISEIAGPGELFF. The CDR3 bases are TGTGCCATCAGTGAGATAGCGGGGCCCGGGGAGCTGTTTTTT.

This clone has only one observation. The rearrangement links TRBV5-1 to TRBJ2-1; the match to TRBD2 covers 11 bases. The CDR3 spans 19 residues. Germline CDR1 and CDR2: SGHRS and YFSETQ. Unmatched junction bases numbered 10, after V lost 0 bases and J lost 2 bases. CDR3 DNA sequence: TGCGCCAGCAGCTTGGGTAGCGGGGGGGCCTTTGAGCCCTACAATGAGCAGTTCTTC. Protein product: CASSLGSGGAFEPYNEQFF.

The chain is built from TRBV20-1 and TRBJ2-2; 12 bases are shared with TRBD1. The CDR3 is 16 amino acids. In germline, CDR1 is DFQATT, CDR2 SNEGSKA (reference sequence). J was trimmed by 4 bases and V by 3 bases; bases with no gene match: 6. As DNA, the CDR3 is TGCAGTGCTAGTAAGCTGGGACAGGGGGCCACCGGGGAGCTGTTTTTT. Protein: CSASKLGQGATGELFF.

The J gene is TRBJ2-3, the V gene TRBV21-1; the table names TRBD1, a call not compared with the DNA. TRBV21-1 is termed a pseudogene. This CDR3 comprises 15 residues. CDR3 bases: TGTGCCAGCAGGTGTGGGGGCTTTGGCACAGATACGCAGTATTTT. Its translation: CASRCGGFGTDTQYF.

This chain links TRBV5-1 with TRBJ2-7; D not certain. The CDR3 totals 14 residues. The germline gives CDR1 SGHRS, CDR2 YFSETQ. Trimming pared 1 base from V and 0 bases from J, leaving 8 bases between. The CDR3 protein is CASSLQSSSYEQYF. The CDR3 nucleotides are TGCGCCAGCAGCTTGCAGTCAAGCTCCTACGAGCAGTACTTC.

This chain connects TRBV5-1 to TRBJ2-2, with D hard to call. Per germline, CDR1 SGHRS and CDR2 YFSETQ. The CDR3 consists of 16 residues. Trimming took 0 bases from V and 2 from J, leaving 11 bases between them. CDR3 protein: CASSLGHLPNTGELFF. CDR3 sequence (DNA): TGCGCCAGCAGCTTGGGACATCTACCCAACACCGGGGAGCTGTTTTTT.

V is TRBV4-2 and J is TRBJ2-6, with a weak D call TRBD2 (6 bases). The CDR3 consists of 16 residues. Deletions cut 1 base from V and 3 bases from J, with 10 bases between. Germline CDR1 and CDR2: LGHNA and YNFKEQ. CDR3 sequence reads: CASSQVGGIGANVLTF. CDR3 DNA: TGTGCCAGCAGCCAAGTGGGGGGTATTGGGGCCAACGTCCTGACTTTC.